This section outlines one T cell receptor (beta chain) sequence together with its context. This entry is derived from a study of blood T cell repertoires in COVID-19. Study-wide background: From T cells, B-cell-depleted T cells, or PBMCs came the material, which was cDNA or gDNA.

Trimming stripped 0 bases from V and 5 bases from J, with 16 bases between. Germline CDR1 and CDR2: LNHDA and SQIVND (reference sequence). This CDR3 comprises 16 residues. Profiled with immunoSEQ multiplex PCR; TCRdb holds only in-frame clones, not every one. The sample consists of a few hundred thousand clones, around 84% of them appearing once. Enrolled through a virtual design, the participants were between 18 and 89 years of age and came from about two dozen US areas. Each participant's cohort was designated according to participant-reported clinical history. The study counted Cohort 3 donors as recovered given two negative PCRs, clearance, or symptom resolution.

Sample: PBMCs or T cells enriched from blood (not recorded which). V is TRBV19 and J is TRBJ1-1; D gene ambiguous. The clonotype comes from a man aged 25-45 years who had recovered from COVID-19. CDR3 sequence: CASSIDGGVGWTEAFF. The CDR3 nucleotides are TGTGCCAGTAGTATAGATGGAGGAGTGGGATGGACTGAAGCTTTCTTT.